A selection of T cell receptor beta chains follows, all from one sample in a study of T cells of healthy individuals. TCRdb processed the 5' RACE reads anew with MiXCR; each CDR3 protein has one entry. The data contain around 98,000 distinct CDR3 sequences, about 16% of them singletons. Source of these receptors: a human donor in good health. The CDR3 runs from the conserved cysteine through the conserved F or W. A D gene is named only where the DNA matches it firmly. The size of a clone is reported for some rows only, either as once, few or many, or as a class for expanded clones.

>TRBV12-5|NA|TRBJ2-3|NA
TGTGCCAGCAGTTTTCGAGACGGACTCACAGATACGCAGTATTTT
CASSFRDGLTDTQYF
>TRBV10-3|few|TRBJ1-5|TRBD1
TGTGCCATCAGTGAGTCGACAGGGAATCAGCCCCAGCATTTT
CAISESTGNQPQHF
>TRBV5-1|many|TRBJ2-3|NA
TGCGCCAGCAGCTTGGATCCGGGCACAGATACGCAGTATTTT
CASSLDPGTDTQYF
>TRBV20-1|NA|TRBJ1-2|TRBD1
TGCAGTGCTAGAAAAACTGGGACAGGGTATGGCTACACCTTC
CSARKTGTGYGYTF
>TRBV5-1|many|TRBJ2-5|NA
TGCGCCAGCAGCTTGGCCGGGACATCTCAAGAGACCCAGTACTTC
CASSLAGTSQETQYF
>TRBV28|NA|TRBJ2-7|NA
TGTGCCAGCAGCTCCGGGACACCCGAGCAGTACTTC
CASSSGTPEQYF
>TRBV29-1|many|TRBJ2-5|NA
TGCAGCGTCCTAAACGAGACCCAGTACTTC
CSVLNETQYF
>TRBV11-1|NA|TRBJ1-6|NA
TGTGCCAGCAGCTTTCAACACGGGACCTCAGGATCACCCCTCCACTTT
CASSFQHGTSGSPLHF
>TRBV5-8|NA|TRBJ2-1|TRBD2
TGTGCCAGCAGCTTGGGTATCGAGCGGGAGCTCCTCTTC
CASSLGIERELLF
>TRBV5-1|NA|TRBJ2-3|TRBD2
TGCGCCAGCAGCTTGGCCGCTAGCGGATGGGATACGCAGTATTTT
CASSLAASGWDTQYF
>TRBV11-2|many|TRBJ2-7|TRBD2
TGTGCCAGCAGCTTGACCCTTACCGGGACTAGGGTCTACGAGCAGTACTTC
CASSLTLTGTRVYEQYF
>TRBV14|many|TRBJ1-1|TRBD1
TGTGCCAGCACCCCAAACGTAGGGGGCGAAGCTGAAGCTTTCTTT
CASTPNVGGEAEAFF
>TRBV10-3|NA|TRBJ2-3|NA
TGTGCCATCAGTGAGTCAAAGCGGCTCACAGATACGCAGTATTTT
CAISESKRLTDTQYF
>TRBV28|few|TRBJ2-3|TRBD1
TGTGCCAGCAGTCAGGGGACAGGCACAGATACGCAGTATTTT
CASSQGTGTDTQYF
>TRBV5-1|NA|TRBJ2-1|TRBD2
TGCGCCAGCAGCTTGCTAGCGGCTTACAATGAGCAGTTCTTC
CASSLLAAYNEQFF
>TRBV5-1|many|TRBJ2-1|NA
TGCGCCAGCGGACCTCCCGAGAGCAATGAGCAGTTCTTC
CASGPPESNEQFF
>TRBV28|many|TRBJ2-7|NA
TGTGCCAACAGGTTACAGTACAGGGGAGGGACACTCTACGAGCAGTACTTC
CANRLQYRGGTLYEQYF
>TRBV28|NA|TRBJ1-5|TRBD1
TGTGCCAGCAGTAAGTACCTCTACAGGGGCGAGGGTGACCAGCCCCAGCATTTT
CASSKYLYRGEGDQPQHF
>TRBV7-8|NA|TRBJ1-3|NA
TGTGCCAGCAGCCCGTACAGGGTCCCTGAACTTGGAAACACCATATATTTT
CASSPYRVPELGNTIYF
>TRBV11-2|few|TRBJ2-4|NA
TGTGCCAGCAGCACGTCTAGCGCAATAGCCAAAAACATTCAGTACTTC
CASSTSSAIAKNIQYF
>TRBV2|few|TRBJ1-5|NA
TGTGCCAGCAGTGAAGGGGGCGATCAGCCCCAGCATTTT
CASSEGGDQPQHF
>TRBV7-2|NA|TRBJ2-1|TRBD2
TGTGCCAGCAGCCTCGGGACTAGCCGAGAGCAGTTCTTC
CASSLGTSREQFF
>TRBV6-2/TRBV6-3|few|TRBJ1-5|TRBD1
TGTGCCAGCAGGATGACAGGGGAAATGGGCCAGCATTTT
CASRMTGEMGQHF
>TRBV29-1|NA|TRBJ2-5|NA
TGCAGCGTGGGGGGGGACAGGCCGTACCACCAAGAGACCCAGTACTTC
CSVGGDRPYHQETQYF
>TRBV18|few|TRBJ1-1|NA
TGTGCCAGCTCACCACAGGTTGAAGCTTTCTTT
CASSPQVEAFF
>TRBV7-9|few|TRBJ1-1|NA
TGTGCCAGCAGCCCGGAGGGTCGAGACACTGAAGCTTTCTTT
CASSPEGRDTEAFF
>TRBV4-3|few|TRBJ1-1|NA
TGCGCCAGCAGCCAAGGGGCCCTCCCAGAGACTGAAGCTTTCTTT
CASSQGALPETEAFF
>TRBV12-3/TRBV12-4|few|TRBJ1-4|TRBD1
TGTGCCAGCAGTCCTAAGGGACAGGGAGAGGAAAAACTGTTTTTT
CASSPKGQGEEKLFF
>TRBV20-1|many|TRBJ1-5|NA
TGCAGTGCTAGAGTGGGCGCAGCCCATCAGCCCCAGCATTTT
CSARVGAAHQPQHF
>TRBV29-1|many|TRBJ2-7|NA
TGCAGCGTGGAGGGAGCGTTTTACGAGCAGTACTTC
CSVEGAFYEQYF
>TRBV6-1|few|TRBJ2-3|NA
TGTGCCAGCAGTGAAGCTCACCGACAGAGCACAGATACGCAGTATTTT
CASSEAHRQSTDTQYF
>TRBV28|medium-sized|TRBJ2-7|TRBD1
TGTGCCAGCACCCTCCGGACAGGGATATCGTACGAGCAGTACTTC
CASTLRTGISYEQYF
>TRBV6-2/TRBV6-3|NA|TRBJ2-1|NA
TGTGCCAGCAGTTACATCTTGGGGAGAGAGCAGTTCTTC
CASSYILGREQFF
>TRBV4-2|few|TRBJ2-7|NA
TGTGCCAGCAGCCAAGAGGTCCGGGGAGAGGAATACGAGCAGTACTTC
CASSQEVRGEEYEQYF
>TRBV4-2|few|TRBJ2-3|NA
TGTGCCAGCAGCCCGGGCGGGGAGGATACGCAGTATTTT
CASSPGGEDTQYF
>TRBV28|NA|TRBJ1-3|NA
TGTGCCAGCAGTTCAGGGAAAATTGAAGAAGCTGGAAACACCATATATTTT
CASSSGKIEEAGNTIYF
>TRBV4-2|NA|TRBJ2-1|NA
TGTGCCAGCAGCCAAGAACGAGCGGGTCTCTACAATGAGCAGTTCTTC
CASSQERAGLYNEQFF
>TRBV29-1|many|TRBJ2-7|NA
TGCAGCGTAGCTAGCGTCTACGAGCAGTACTTC
CSVASVYEQYF
>TRBV4-2|NA|TRBJ2-5|TRBD2
TGTGCCAGCAGCCAAGACGGGACTAGTCTACAGACCCAGTACTTC
CASSQDGTSLQTQYF
>TRBV27|many|TRBJ1-6|NA
TGTGCCAGCAGTAAAAAAACAGGGATGAATTCACCCCTCCACTTT
CASSKKTGMNSPLHF
>TRBV29-1|NA|TRBJ2-5|NA
TGCAGCGTTGGGCGTTTGGGACCGATCGTGGAGGCCCAGTACTTC
CSVGRLGPIVEAQYF
>TRBV5-5|NA|TRBJ1-1|NA
TGTGCCAGCAGCCTTACGACAAACCTGAACACTGAAGCTTTCTTT
CASSLTTNLNTEAFF
>TRBV29-1|many|TRBJ2-3|NA
TGCAGCTCCACGGAGGGAGGCACAGATACGCAGTATTTT
CSSTEGGTDTQYF
>TRBV5-1|few|TRBJ2-7|NA
TGCGCCAGCAGCTTGGTTAGGGGCTCCTACGAGCAGTACTTC
CASSLVRGSYEQYF
>TRBV12-3/TRBV12-4|few|TRBJ1-1|NA
TGTGCCAGCAGTTTCGGGGAGTCGGGCACTGAAGCTTTCTTT
CASSFGESGTEAFF
>TRBV27|NA|TRBJ2-7|NA
TGTGCCAGCAGTTTCTACTCACAGGACTACGAGCAGTACTTC
CASSFYSQDYEQYF
>TRBV28|many|TRBJ1-5|NA
TGTGCCAGCACCAAGTTCATGAGCAGTTCAGGCAATCAGCCCCAGCATTTT
CASTKFMSSSGNQPQHF
>TRBV20-1|once|TRBJ2-5|NA
TGCAGTGCTAGAGCAGGACAGCCCCAAGAGACCCAGTACTTC
CSARAGQPQETQYF
>TRBV6-5|many|TRBJ1-1|NA
TGTGCCAGCAGTTACTCGCGGCTGGCTGAAGCTTTCTTT
CASSYSRLAEAFF
>TRBV6-2/TRBV6-3|NA|TRBJ2-1|TRBD2
TGTGCCAGCAGAGGCCCAGCGGGGGGTGAGCAGTTCTTC
CASRGPAGGEQFF
>TRBV5-6|NA|TRBJ2-1|TRBD1
TGTGCCAGCAGCATGGGACAGAGCCCCTACAATGAGCAGTTCTTC
CASSMGQSPYNEQFF
>TRBV10-3|NA|TRBJ1-1|NA
TGTGCCATCAGTGAGTCGCAGGGGAACACTGAAGCTTTCTTT
CAISESQGNTEAFF
>TRBV28|NA|TRBJ2-3|NA
TGTGCCAGCAGCTCGACCGGAGGGGACCTGCAGTATTTT
CASSSTGGDLQYF
>TRBV12-3/TRBV12-4|many|TRBJ1-2|NA
TGTGCCAGCAGTTTAGCGCGAGGAAAAGATGGCTACACCTTC
CASSLARGKDGYTF
>TRBV3-1|NA|TRBJ2-1|TRBD2
TGTGCCAGCAGCCTTGGGAACCTAGCGGCCTACAATGAGCAGTTCTTC
CASSLGNLAAYNEQFF
>TRBV4-3|many|TRBJ1-1|NA
TGCGCCAGCAGCCGTCTCGACTCGAGAACTGAAGCTTTCTTT
CASSRLDSRTEAFF
>TRBV6-2/TRBV6-3|few|TRBJ2-7|NA
TGTGCCAGCAGTTATATGGGGGAGTACGACGAGCAGTACTTC
CASSYMGEYDEQYF